This T cell receptor beta chain came from a study of post-analysis software for immune sequencing data. Overall study context: Relapsing-remitting, secondary progressive and progressive-relapsing forms of multiple sclerosis all featured among disease courses. Notes on the study in general: In patients, TRBV5-6, TRBV5-1 and TRBV20-1 belonged to about five TRBV segments found more frequently than in controls. A significant reduction in normalized Chao1 diversity was observed in multiple sclerosis patients versus controls. Under the F measure, samples that were prepared in one batch clustered strongly together.

The TCR beta cDNA libraries contained unique molecular identifiers. Input of about 0.9 to 10 million T cells yielded roughly 0.5 million cDNA molecules. One entry per CDR3 protein results from TCRdb running MiXCR on the PCR reads. The sample yields approximately 730,000 distinct CDR3 sequences, around 46% seen once. A remark on this clonotype: Its target is not known.

CDR3 length: 15 amino acids. V dropped 0 bases and J dropped 7 bases, with 16 bases sitting between them. Germline CDR1 LNHNV, CDR2 YYDKDF (reference sequence). The receptor's source is a girl aged 10-17 years with multiple sclerosis. V gene TRBV15 combines with J gene TRBJ2-7, with D possibly TRBD1 on 5 matching bases. Sequenced input: blood. CDR3 sequence reads: CATSRDGWSKGEQYF. In nucleotides, the CDR3 is TGTGCCACCAGCAGAGATGGATGGAGCAAGGGGGAGCAGTACTTC.